This T cell receptor beta chain emerged from a study of CD8 T cells in ankylosing spondylitis. The CDR3 is 14 amino acids. V was shortened by 1 base and J by 8 bases, with 14 bases between the two germline ends. In this sample, this clonotype turned up many times. Its specificity is unknown. In TCRdb, the 5' RACE reads were re-called with MiXCR into one record per CDR3 protein. Counted here are around 490,000 distinct CDR3 sequences, approximately 5% occurring once; the ten biggest clones make up under 4.5%. Study-wide results and limits: CD8+ cells made up the disease-linked clones, which were relatively rare in peripheral blood. Some motif variants were previously reported in reactive arthritis synovial fluid and blood. Within ankylosing spondylitis blood, a TCR beta motif made up of several highly homologous variants appeared to be characteristic.

Specimen: blood, either unsorted or a sorted T cell fraction (not recorded which). V usage is TRBV12-3 or TRBV12-4 and J usage is TRBJ1-1; D is unresolved. The sequence was obtained from a male donor with ankylosing spondylitis. CDR3 sequence (DNA): TGTGCCAGCAGTTTAGGACGGTGGGAGAAAGAAGCTTTCTTT. Translated: CASSLGRWEKEAFF.